Shown below are 22 T cell receptor beta chains from a single sample sequenced in a study of PD-1 blockade in classical Hodgkin lymphoma. The time point was: newly diagnosed, previously untreated cHL patient sample. The assay was immunoSEQ multiplex PCR, and TCRdb's table has in-frame clones only and misses some. The table shows tens of thousands of clones, with roughly 91% occurring only once. What was sequenced was peripheral blood mononuclear cells (PBMCs). These receptors were collected from a human donor with classical Hodgkin lymphoma.

CDR3 nucleotide sequence: TGCGCCAGCAGTGCAGAGCTCACCGGGGAGCTGTTTTTT. Translating gives CASSAELTGELFF. This chain links TRBV10-1 with TRBJ2-2, with unresolved D. Looked up from germline, CDR1 is WNHNN and CDR2 is SYGVQD (reference sequence). Between the trimmed V and J ends, which lost 4 bases and 4 bases, there was a span of 7 bases. The CDR3 contains 13 residues.

CDR3 sequence (DNA): TGTGCCAGCAGCTTCGTATGGACCCAGTACTTC. Amino acid sequence: CASSFVWTQYF. J is TRBJ2-5 and V is TRBV7-2; D gene ambiguous. The germline V gene encodes CDR1 SGHTA and CDR2 FQGNSA. The CDR3 has 11 amino acids. The V gene lost 3 bases and the J gene lost 7 bases, with 6 bases spanning the gap. The full variable domain, completed using reference TRBV7-2 and TRBJ2-5, is GAGVSQSPSNKVTEKGKDVELRCDPISGHTALYWYRQSLGQGLEFLIYFQGNSAPDKSGLPSDRFSAERTGGSVSTLTIQRTQQEDSAVYLCASSFVWTQYFGPGTRLLVL.

The V call is TRBV4-1, the J call TRBJ1-1; no reliable D call. V was shortened by 2 bases and J by 4 bases, with 8 bases between the two germline ends. The CDR3 consists of 13 residues. The V gene's germline CDR1 is MGHRA and CDR2 YSYEKL. This chain's CDR3 is CASSQREVTEAFF. The CDR3 DNA reads as TGCGCCAGCAGCCAACGTGAGGTCACTGAAGCTTTCTTT.

This chain links TRBV28 with TRBJ2-7; D tentatively reads TRBD1 or TRBD2 (5 bases each). With 7 bases removed from V and 4 bases from J, the gap between germline ends came to 20 bases. This CDR3 comprises 15 residues. Germline values: CDR1 MDHEN, CDR2 SYDVKM. The CDR3 DNA reads TGTGCCAGCATCCCTCGGCTGGGACGTCGGTACGAGCAGTACTTC. This sequence encodes CASIPRLGRRYEQYF.

The genes are TRBV2 and TRBJ2-1; D possibly matches TRBD1 or TRBD2 (11 bases each). CDR3 length: 23 amino acids. Between the trimmed V and J ends, which lost 2 bases and 0 bases, there was a span of 32 bases. Germline V CDR1 and CDR2: SNHLY, FYNNEI. CDR3 bases: TGTGCCAGCAGTGAACCCGGGACAGGGGGGACTAGCGGTATTTATAGCTCCTACAATGAGCAGTTCTTC. Its protein product is CASSEPGTGGTSGIYSSYNEQFF. The full variable domain, completed using reference TRBV2 and TRBJ2-1, is EPEVTQTPSHQVTQMGQEVILRCVPISNHLYFYWYRQILGQKVEFLVSFYNNEISEKSEIFDDQFSVERPDGSNFTLKIRSTKLEDSAMYFCASSEPGTGGTSGIYSSYNEQFFGPGTRLTVL.

This chain connects TRBV19 to TRBJ1-2; a weak D match, TRBD1 (5 bases). The germline V gene has CDR1 LNHDA and CDR2 SQIVND (reference sequence). Trimming cost V 1 base and J 8 bases, with 17 bases left between them. The CDR3 spans 15 residues. CDR3 sequence reads: CASSIGYEGRRGYTF. CDR3 nucleotides: TGTGCCAGTAGTATAGGCTACGAGGGGCGCCGGGGCTACACCTTC. Based on the CDR3 plus reference TRBV19 and TRBJ1-2, the full variable domain is DGGITQSPKYLFRKEGQNVTLSCEQNLNHDAMYWYRQDPGQGLRLIYYSQIVNDFQKGDIAEGYSVSREKKESFPLTVTSAQKNPTAFYLCASSIGYEGRRGYTFGSGTRLTVV.

As to this clone: Within the sample, other DNA sequences also encode this same CDR3. The genes are TRBV5-1 and TRBJ1-1; possibly TRBD1 for D (5 bases). There are 14 residues in the CDR3. Trimming cost V 0 bases and J 1 base, with 7 bases left between them. Germline loops: CDR1 SGHRS, CDR2 YFSETQ. CDR3 DNA: TGCGCCAGCAGCTTGGGACAGTCGAACACTGAAGCTTTCTTT. Encoded protein: CASSLGQSNTEAFF. Based on the CDR3 plus reference TRBV5-1 and TRBJ1-1, the full variable domain is KAGVTQTPRYLIKTRGQQVTLSCSPISGHRSVSWYQQTPGQGLQFLFEYFSETQRNKGNFPGRFSGRQFSNSRSEMNVSTLELGDSALYLCASSLGQSNTEAFFGQGTRLTVV.

The chain recombines TRBV6-5 with TRBJ2-2; D gene unclear. Trimming shortened V by 7 bases and J by 7 bases, and 10 bases separated the two germline ends. The germline gives CDR1 MNHEY, CDR2 SVGAGI. The CDR3 totals 12 residues. As DNA, the CDR3 is TGTGCCAGCACTCCAGCGAACGGGGAGCTGTTTTTT. It translates to CASTPANGELFF.

The rearrangement joins TRBV18 to TRBJ2-6; D ambiguous. Germline loops: CDR1 KGHSH, CDR2 LQKENI. V was clipped by 2 bases and J by 4 bases, with 9 bases between them. The CDR3 consists of 15 residues. The CDR3 region is CASSPAVTGANVLTF. The CDR3 DNA sequence: TGTGCCAGCTCACCAGCGGTAACAGGGGCCAACGTCCTGACTTTC. Supplemented by reference TRBV18 and TRBJ2-6, the full variable domain reads NAGVMQNPRHLVRRRGQEARLRCSPMKGHSHVYWYRQLPEEGLKFMVYLQKENIIDESGMPKERFSAEFPKEGPSILRIQQVVRGDSAAYFCASSPAVTGANVLTFGAGSRLTVL.

This chain uses TRBV2 with TRBJ2-1; 15 bases match TRBD2. The germline gives CDR1 SNHLY, CDR2 FYNNEI. V lost 4 bases to trimming and J lost 2 bases; unmatched junction nucleotides: 0. The CDR3 has 16 residues. The DNA of the CDR3 is TGTGCCAGCAGTGGGACTAGCGGGAGGGCCTACAATGAGCAGTTCTTC. Translated, it gives CASSGTSGRAYNEQFF.

This rearrangement joins TRBV7-3 to TRBJ2-6; D could derive from TRBD1 or TRBD2 (6 bases each). Germline values: CDR1 SGHTA, CDR2 FQGTGA. The V end was cut by 5 bases, the J end by 2 bases, with 19 bases between. This CDR3 contains 18 residues. CDR3 in amino acids: CASSLNPTGGAGANVLTF. DNA of the CDR3: TGTGCCAGCAGCCTAAACCCCACCGGGGGCGCTGGGGCCAACGTCCTGACTTTC.

The chain combines TRBV19 with TRBJ1-2; 10 bases fit TRBD1. Germline-derived CDR1 and CDR2 are LNHDA and SQIVND (reference sequence). This CDR3 comprises 14 residues. After removal of 3 bases from V and 5 bases from J, the junction contained 3 bases not matched to a gene. This chain's CDR3 is CASSIRTGGYGYTF. CDR3 DNA sequence: TGTGCCAGTAGTATCCGGACAGGGGGATATGGCTACACCTTC.

The chain uses TRBV10-2 and TRBJ2-4; no reliable D call. Between the trimmed V and J ends, which lost 7 bases and 6 bases, there was a span of 13 bases. CDR3 length: 13 amino acids. CDR1 is WSHSY and CDR2 is SAAADI in the germline V gene. Written as DNA, the CDR3 is TGCGCCAGCACCCCTCGGTCGGGAAACATTCAGTACTTC. As protein: CASTPRSGNIQYF.

The chain combines TRBV5-1 with TRBJ1-6; 8 nucleotides align to TRBD1. Germline-derived CDR1 and CDR2 are SGHRS and YFSETQ. The trim removed 3 bases at V and 10 bases at J, leaving 9 bases unmatched. This CDR3 is built from 15 residues. This CDR3 reads CASSSGQGGLSPLHF. Written as DNA, the CDR3 is TGCGCCAGCAGCTCAGGACAGGGAGGTCTGTCACCCCTCCACTTT.

The rearrangement links TRBV4-2 to TRBJ2-7; D might be TRBD2 (6 bases). CDR3 size: 15 residues. Trimming shortened V by 0 bases and J by 4 bases, and 13 bases separated the two germline ends. Germline V gives CDR1 LGHNA, CDR2 YNFKEQ. CDR3 DNA sequence: TGTGCCAGCAGCCAAGAAAACGGGGGTACGTACGAGCAGTACTTC. Translating it yields CASSQENGGTYEQYF.

The J gene is TRBJ1-4, the V gene TRBV19, with 12 nucleotides matching TRBD1. The CDR3 is 17 amino acids. Germline CDR1 and CDR2: LNHDA and SQIVND (reference sequence). Trimming removed 6 bases from V and 3 bases from J; junction bases left unmatched: 8. Here the CDR3 DNA reads TGTGCCAGTAGGCTGCGGGACAGGGGGCTTTCTAATGAAAAACTGTTTTTT. Translated, it gives CASRLRDRGLSNEKLFF.

V gene TRBV5-6 combines with J gene TRBJ1-2; no reliable D call. CDR3 size: 13 residues. CDR1 and CDR2 from the germline V gene are SGHDT and YYEEEE. Between the trimmed V and J ends, which lost 1 base and 4 bases, there was a span of 8 bases. The CDR3 region has the DNA TGTGCCAGCAGCTTGTACGAAGCCTATGGCTACACCTTC. Residues: CASSLYEAYGYTF.

V and J are TRBV18 and TRBJ2-2; 13 bases fit TRBD2. Per the germline V gene, CDR1 is KGHSH and CDR2 is LQKENI. The V and J ends lost 3 bases and 0 bases, in that order; junction bases with no gene match: 7. The CDR3 runs 19 residues. The CDR3 nucleotides read TGTGCCAGCTCACCGATACCGGGACTAGCGGGATCGAACACCGGGGAGCTGTTTTTT. Translation: CASSPIPGLAGSNTGELFF.

The CDR3 protein is CASSLTSGASTDTQYF. The CDR3 DNA follows: TGTGCCAGCAGCTTAACTAGCGGGGCTAGCACAGATACGCAGTATTTT. The genes are TRBV7-3 and TRBJ2-3, with 8 bases matching TRBD2. Germline V gives CDR1 SGHTA, CDR2 FQGTGA. This CDR3 has 16 amino acids. The junction had 2 bases not matched to a gene; V was cut back by 0 bases and J by 0 bases.

The V and J genes are TRBV5-4 and TRBJ2-1; 8 bases map to TRBD2. V lost 1 base and J lost 0; bases outside the gene matches: 0. The CDR3 loop spans 15 amino acids. The V gene's germline CDR1 is SGHNT and CDR2 YYREEE (reference sequence). CDR3 protein: CASSLTSGSYNEQFF. DNA of the CDR3: TGTGCCAGCAGCTTGACTAGCGGCTCCTACAATGAGCAGTTCTTC.

The chain joins TRBV29-1 to TRBJ1-1; no firm D call. V gave up 5 bases and J gave up 4 bases, with 14 bases separating them. The CDR3 is 13 residues long. Germline V gives CDR1 SQVTM, CDR2 ANQGSEA. The DNA of the CDR3 is TGCAGCGTTTTACCCTCGCCAGGCACTGAAGCTTTCTTT. Translating gives CSVLPSPGTEAFF. The whole variable domain, remainder taken from reference TRBV29-1 and TRBJ1-1, is SAVISQKPSRDICQRGTSLTIQCQVDSQVTMMFWYRQQPGQSLTLIATANQGSEATYESGFVIDKFPISRPNLTFSTLTVSNMSPEDSSIYLCSVLPSPGTEAFFGQGTRLTVV.

The gene calls are TRBV7-9 and TRBJ1-4; D might be TRBD1 (5 bases). This CDR3 region has 15 residues. Between the trimmed V and J ends, which lost 1 base and 8 bases, there was a span of 14 bases. The germline V gene has CDR1 SEHNR and CDR2 FQNEAQ (reference sequence). CDR3 coding DNA: TGTGCCAGCAGCTTAGGTGCAGGGACGAGGGAAAAACTGTTTTTT. Translation: CASSLGAGTREKLFF.